Below, 14 T cell receptor beta chains from the same sample are listed, as sequenced in a study of T cells in Graves' hyperthyroidism and ophthalmopathy. RNA transcripts provided the source from which TCR beta CDR3 regions were amplified. Initially, a first-round RT-PCR of the TCR CDR3 employed the HTBI primer set. TCRdb reprocessed the multiplex PCR reads with MiXCR, giving one entry per CDR3 protein. Among some 500,000 distinct CDR3 sequences, about 16% were seen once, and the ten largest hold 25% to 30%. The sample consisted of blood. These TCRs come from a young woman with Graves' ophthalmopathy.

As regards this clonotype: At one boundary the junction diverges from the germline segment, which might be a read error. The gene calls are TRBV28 and TRBJ2-5; 14 bases map to TRBD2. This CDR3 is 17 amino acids long. Germline V lookup: CDR1 MDHEN, CDR2 SYDVKM. This CDR3 is CAGSSRLAGGPGETQYF. Here the CDR3 DNA reads TGTGCCGGCAGTTCCCGACTAGCGGGAGGGCCAGGAGAGACCCAGTACTTC.

V is TRBV7-2 and J is TRBJ1-2; D remains ambiguous. The CDR3 loop spans 15 amino acids. Trimming took off 4 bases at V and 0 bases at J, with 12 bases between the two ends. Germline V CDR1 and CDR2: SGHTA, FQGNSA. Here the CDR3 reads CASSSVTSSNYGYTF. The CDR3, as DNA: TGTGCCAGCAGCTCAGTCACCTCTTCTAACTATGGCTACACCTTC. Filled out from reference TRBV7-2 and TRBJ1-2, the complete variable domain reads GAGVSQSPSNKVTEKGKDVELRCDPISGHTALYWYRQSLGQGLEFLIYFQGNSAPDKSGLPSDRFSAERTGGSVSTLTIQRTQQEDSAVYLCASSSVTSSNYGYTFGSGTRLTVV.

This clonotype occurred many times. The rearrangement links TRBV28 to TRBJ2-1; D may be TRBD2 (5 bases). There are 18 residues in the CDR3. CDR1 is MDHEN, CDR2 SYDVKM, per germline. The V end lost 4 bases, the J end lost 0 bases, and 19 bases lay between the germline ends. CDR3: CASSSDSWVLGSYNEQFF. In nucleotides, the CDR3 is TGTGCCAGCAGTTCGGACTCCTGGGTCCTGGGCTCCTACAATGAGCAGTTCTTC.

The J gene is TRBJ2-2, the V gene TRBV15; D may be TRBD2 (6 bases). Trimming pared 3 bases from V and 1 base from J, leaving 15 bases between. The CDR3 consists of 17 residues. Germline lookup yields CDR1 LNHNV and CDR2 YYDKDF (reference sequence). The CDR3 loop reads CATSRQAGTLNTGELFF. CDR3 bases: TGTGCCACCAGCAGGCAGGCGGGGACTCTGAACACCGGGGAGCTGTTTTTT. Full variable domain (outside the CDR3, taken from reference TRBV15 and TRBJ2-2): DAMVIQNPRYQVTQFGKPVTLSCSQTLNHNVMYWYQQKSSQAPKLLFHYYDKDFNNEADTPDNFQSRRPNTSFCFLDIRSPGLGDTAMYLCATSRQAGTLNTGELFFGEGSRLTVL.

The chain employs TRBV28 and TRBJ1-2; D gene uncertain. The CDR3 runs to 14 residues. Trimming removed 4 bases from V and 2 bases from J, with 11 bases in between. Germline V gene sequence: CDR1 MDHEN, CDR2 SYDVKM. Here the CDR3 DNA reads TGTGCCAGCAGTTCTATTGACGGGAACTATGGCTACACCTTC. The encoded protein is CASSSIDGNYGYTF.

The table lists this clonotype with a few counts. This chain joins TRBV12-3 or TRBV12-4 and TRBJ2-7; TRBD1 aligns across 8 bases. After removal of 5 bases from V and 0 bases from J, the junction contained 3 bases not matched to a gene. The CDR3 covers 14 residues. The CDR3 reads CASSRDRFSYEQYF. The CDR3 bases are TGTGCCAGCAGTAGGGACAGGTTCTCCTACGAGCAGTACTTC.

The chain recombines TRBV20-1 with TRBJ2-1, with D possibly being TRBD1 (5 bases). Germline V gives CDR1 DFQATT, CDR2 SNEGSKA (reference sequence). Trimming left V 0 bases short and J 0 bases short, with 6 bases between. The CDR3 covers 14 residues. The DNA of the CDR3 is TGCAGTGCTAGAGATGACAGCTCCTACAATGAGCAGTTCTTC. This translates into CSARDDSSYNEQFF.

The rearrangement uses TRBV6-2 or TRBV6-3 and TRBJ1-4; a weak D match, TRBD1 (5 bases). In germline, CDR1 is MNHEY, CDR2 SVGEGT. The CDR3 has 15 amino acids. The V and J ends lost 0 bases and 7 bases respectively, with 12 bases between them. In DNA form, the CDR3 reads TGTGCCAGCAGTTACTCGAGTTGGGGGGGTGAAAAACTGTTTTTT. Translating gives CASSYSSWGGEKLFF.

Of note for this clonotype: This could be a read error, since a much larger clone is one nucleotide away. This sequence joins TRBV11-2 and TRBJ2-2, with D possibly being TRBD1 (6 bases). The CDR3 is 14 amino acids. Per germline, CDR1 SGHAT and CDR2 FQNNGV. The CDR3 sequence: CASNKGVNTGELVF. The CDR3, as DNA: TGTGCCAGCAACAAGGGGGTTAACACCGGGGAGCTGGTTTTT.

This clonotype has a count of ten or more. V usage is TRBV3-1 and J usage is TRBJ2-3; TRBD2 is a possible D gene (5 bases). Looked up from germline, CDR1 is LGHDT and CDR2 is YNNKEL (reference sequence). This CDR3 comprises 13 residues. With 6 bases removed from V and 0 bases from J, the gap between germline ends came to 7 bases. CDR3 protein: CASRSGSTDTQYF. In DNA form, the CDR3 reads TGTGCCAGCAGATCGGGGAGCACAGATACGCAGTATTTT.

Only a few counts were recorded for this clonotype. This chain joins TRBV6-2 or TRBV6-3 and TRBJ2-5; 10 bases line up with TRBD1. CDR1 is MNHEY and CDR2 is SVGEGT in the germline V gene. The CDR3 contains 15 residues. J lost 5 bases, V lost 5 bases, and 8 bases had no gene match. CDR3 coding DNA: TGTGCCAGCAGTCCGGACAGGGGGTGGGGGGAGACCCAGTACTTC. It is translated as CASSPDRGWGETQYF.

The CDR3 DNA reads as TGCAGTGCTAGAGATTACCGGGACAGGGGTTACGAGCAGTACTTC. This sequence encodes CSARDYRDRGYEQYF. The chain has TRBV20-1 and TRBJ2-7, with 10 bases identical to TRBD1. Germline CDR1 reads DFQATT; CDR2 reads SNEGSKA (reference sequence). The CDR3 is made up of 15 amino acids. With 0 bases clipped from V and 4 bases from J, the junction kept 6 bases outside the gene matches.

This clonotype was seen many times. The chain recombines TRBV11-3 with TRBJ2-1, with D tentatively TRBD1 or TRBD2 (6 bases each). With 3 bases removed from V and 8 bases from J, the gap between germline ends came to 14 bases. CDR3 length equals 14 residues. In germline, CDR1 is SGHNT, CDR2 YENEEA. DNA for the CDR3: TGTGCCAGCAGCTTGGAGGGGGGAAGGGATGAGCAGTTCTTC. Translation: CASSLEGGRDEQFF. Using reference TRBV11-3 and TRBJ2-1 for the parts outside the CDR3, the full variable domain is EAGVVQSPRYKIIEKKQPVAFWCNPISGHNTLYWYLQNLGQGPELLIRYENEEAVDDSQLPKDRFSAERLKGVDSTLKIQPAELGDSAVYLCASSLEGGRDEQFFGPGTRLTVL.

At least ten counts were recorded for this clonotype. J is TRBJ1-2 and V is TRBV6-1; D remains ambiguous. Trimming pared 5 bases from V and 3 bases from J, leaving 13 bases between. The V gene's germline CDR1 is MNHNS and CDR2 SASEGT. This CDR3 has 14 amino acids. CDR3: CASSSTWADYGYTF. Here the CDR3 DNA reads TGTGCCAGCAGTTCGACATGGGCGGACTATGGCTACACCTTC.